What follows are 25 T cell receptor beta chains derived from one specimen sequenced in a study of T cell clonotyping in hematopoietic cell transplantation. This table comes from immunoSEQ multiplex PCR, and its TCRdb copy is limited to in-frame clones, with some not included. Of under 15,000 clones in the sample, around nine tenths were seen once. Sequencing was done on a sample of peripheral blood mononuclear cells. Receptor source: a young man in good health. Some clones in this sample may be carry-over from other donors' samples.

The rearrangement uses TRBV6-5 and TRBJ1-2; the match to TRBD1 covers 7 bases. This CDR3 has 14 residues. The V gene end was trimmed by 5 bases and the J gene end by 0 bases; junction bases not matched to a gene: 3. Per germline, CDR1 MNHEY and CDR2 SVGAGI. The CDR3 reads CASSATGSNYGYTF. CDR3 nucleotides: TGTGCCAGCAGTGCGACAGGGTCTAACTATGGCTACACCTTC.

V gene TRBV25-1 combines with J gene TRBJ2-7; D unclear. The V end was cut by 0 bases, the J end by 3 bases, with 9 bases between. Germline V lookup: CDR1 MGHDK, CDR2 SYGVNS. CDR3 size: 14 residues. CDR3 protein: CASSEYSPGYEQYF. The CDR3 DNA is TGTGCCAGCAGTGAATATTCCCCTGGCTACGAGCAGTACTTC.

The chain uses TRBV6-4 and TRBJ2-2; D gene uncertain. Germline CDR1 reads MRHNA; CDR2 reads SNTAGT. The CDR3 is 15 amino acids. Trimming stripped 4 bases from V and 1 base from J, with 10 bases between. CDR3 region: CASSVDIVNTGELFF. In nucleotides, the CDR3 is TGTGCCAGCAGTGTCGATATAGTGAACACCGGGGAGCTGTTTTTT.

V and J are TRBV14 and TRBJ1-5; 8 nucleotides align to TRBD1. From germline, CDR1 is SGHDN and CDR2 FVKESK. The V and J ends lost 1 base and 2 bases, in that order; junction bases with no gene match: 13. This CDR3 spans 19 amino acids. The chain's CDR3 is CASSQVSCDRGWGNQPQHF. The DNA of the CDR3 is TGTGCCAGCAGCCAAGTGAGCTGTGACAGGGGATGGGGCAATCAGCCCCAGCATTTT.

This CDR3 reads CASSVAEDYEQYF. DNA for the CDR3: TGTGCCAGCAGCGTAGCAGAGGACTACGAGCAGTACTTC. The chain combines TRBV9 with TRBJ2-7; no reliable D call. V dropped 0 bases and J dropped 3 bases, with 7 bases sitting between them. The CDR3 consists of 13 residues. Germline V gives CDR1 SGDLS, CDR2 YYNGEE.

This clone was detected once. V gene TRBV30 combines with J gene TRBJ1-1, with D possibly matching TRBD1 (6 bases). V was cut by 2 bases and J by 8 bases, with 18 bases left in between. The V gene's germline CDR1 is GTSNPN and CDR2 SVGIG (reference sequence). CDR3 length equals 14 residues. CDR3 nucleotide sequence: TGTGCCTGGAGTCCCCGGACAGTCGGCACAGAAGCTTTCTTT. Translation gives CAWSPRTVGTEAFF. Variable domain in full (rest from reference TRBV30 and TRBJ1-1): SQTIHQWPATLVQPVGSPLSLECTVEGTSNPNLYWYRQAAGRGLQLLFYSVGIGQISSEVPQNLSASRPQDRQFILSSKKLLLSDSGFYLCAWSPRTVGTEAFFGQGTRLTVV.

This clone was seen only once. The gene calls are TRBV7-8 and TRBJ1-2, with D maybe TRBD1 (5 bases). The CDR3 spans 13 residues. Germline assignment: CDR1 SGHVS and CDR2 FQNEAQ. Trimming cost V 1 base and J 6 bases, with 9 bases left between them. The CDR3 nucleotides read TGTGCCAGCAGCTTAGGACAGCTTCATGGCTACACCTTC. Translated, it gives CASSLGQLHGYTF.

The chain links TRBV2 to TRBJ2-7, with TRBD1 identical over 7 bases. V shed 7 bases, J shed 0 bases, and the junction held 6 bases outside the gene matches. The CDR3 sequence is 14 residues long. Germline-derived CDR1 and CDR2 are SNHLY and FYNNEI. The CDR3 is CASIRDRGSYEQYF. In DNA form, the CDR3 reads TGTGCCAGCATTAGGGACAGAGGCTCCTACGAGCAGTACTTC.

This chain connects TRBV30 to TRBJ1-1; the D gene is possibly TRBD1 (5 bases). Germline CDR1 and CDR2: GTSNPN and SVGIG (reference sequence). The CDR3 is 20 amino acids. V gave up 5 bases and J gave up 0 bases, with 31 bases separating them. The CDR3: CAWVLYRRDQGLAMNTEAFF. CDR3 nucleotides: TGTGCCTGGGTATTGTACAGGAGGGATCAAGGACTCGCCATGAACACTGAAGCTTTCTTT.

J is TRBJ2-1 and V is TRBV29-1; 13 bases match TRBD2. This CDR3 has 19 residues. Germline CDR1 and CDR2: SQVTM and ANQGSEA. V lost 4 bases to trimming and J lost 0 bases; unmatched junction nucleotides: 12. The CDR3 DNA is TGCAGCGTTGTTACTTCGACTAGCGGGAGGAAAAGCTCCTACAATGAGCAGTTCTTC. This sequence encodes CSVVTSTSGRKSSYNEQFF.

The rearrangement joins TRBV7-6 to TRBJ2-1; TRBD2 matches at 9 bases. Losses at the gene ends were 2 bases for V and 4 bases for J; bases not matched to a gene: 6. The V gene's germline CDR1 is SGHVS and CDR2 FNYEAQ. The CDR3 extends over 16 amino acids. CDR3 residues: CASSLQRGAYYNEQFF. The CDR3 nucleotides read TGTGCCAGCAGCTTACAGCGGGGGGCCTATTACAATGAGCAGTTCTTC.

The CDR3 loop reads CASMVGRRNSPLHF. CDR3 nucleotide sequence: TGTGCCAGCATGGTGGGGCGGCGGAATTCACCCCTCCACTTT. J is TRBJ1-6 and V is TRBV6-1, with D tentatively TRBD1 (5 bases). Germline V gene lookup returns CDR1 MNHNS and CDR2 SASEGT. The CDR3 spans 14 residues. V lost 7 bases and J 7 bases, leaving 14 bases between the germline ends.

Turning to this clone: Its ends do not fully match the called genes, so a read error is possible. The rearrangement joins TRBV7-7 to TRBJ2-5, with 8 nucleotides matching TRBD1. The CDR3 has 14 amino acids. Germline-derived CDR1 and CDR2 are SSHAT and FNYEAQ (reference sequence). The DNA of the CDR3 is TGTGCTAGCAGCCGGACAGGGCTACAAGAGACCCAGTACTTC. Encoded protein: CASSRTGLQETQYF.

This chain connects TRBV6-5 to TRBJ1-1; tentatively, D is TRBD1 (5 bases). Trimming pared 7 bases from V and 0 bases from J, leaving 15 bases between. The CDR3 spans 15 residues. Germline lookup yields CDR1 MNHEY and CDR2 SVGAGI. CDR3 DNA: TGTGCCAGCATCAGAAAGGGACCTATGAACACTGAAGCTTTCTTT. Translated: CASIRKGPMNTEAFF.

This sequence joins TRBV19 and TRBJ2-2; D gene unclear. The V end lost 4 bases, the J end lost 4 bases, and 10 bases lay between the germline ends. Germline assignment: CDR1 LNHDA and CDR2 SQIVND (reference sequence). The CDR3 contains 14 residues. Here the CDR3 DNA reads TGTGCCAGTAGTACTAAAAGGTCCACCGGGGAGCTGTTTTTT. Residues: CASSTKRSTGELFF.

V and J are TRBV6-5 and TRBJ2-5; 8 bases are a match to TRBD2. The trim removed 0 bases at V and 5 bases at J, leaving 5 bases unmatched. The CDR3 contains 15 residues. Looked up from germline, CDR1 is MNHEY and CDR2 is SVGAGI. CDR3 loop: CASSYSTGGAETQYF. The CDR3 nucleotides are TGTGCCAGCAGTTACTCGACGGGAGGGGCGGAGACCCAGTACTTC.

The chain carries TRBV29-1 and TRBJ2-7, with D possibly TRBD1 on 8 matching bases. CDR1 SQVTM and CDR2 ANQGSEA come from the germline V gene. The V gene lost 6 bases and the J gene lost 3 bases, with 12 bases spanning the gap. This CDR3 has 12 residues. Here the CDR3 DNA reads TGCAGCGTGGGAGGGACAGGCTACGAGCAGTACTTC. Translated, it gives CSVGGTGYEQYF.

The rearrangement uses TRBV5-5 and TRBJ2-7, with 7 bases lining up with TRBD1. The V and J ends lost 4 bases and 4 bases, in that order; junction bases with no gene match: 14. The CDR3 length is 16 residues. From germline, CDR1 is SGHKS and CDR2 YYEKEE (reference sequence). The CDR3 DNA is TGTGCCAGCAGCCGACTTATTGAGGGGGCTAGTTACGAGCAGTACTTC. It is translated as CASSRLIEGASYEQYF.

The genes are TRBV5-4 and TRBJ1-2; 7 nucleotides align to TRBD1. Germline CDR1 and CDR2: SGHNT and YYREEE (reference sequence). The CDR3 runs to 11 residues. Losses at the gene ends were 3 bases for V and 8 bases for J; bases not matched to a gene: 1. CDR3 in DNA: TGTGCCAGCAGCTCGGGACAGGGCTACACCTTC. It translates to CASSSGQGYTF.

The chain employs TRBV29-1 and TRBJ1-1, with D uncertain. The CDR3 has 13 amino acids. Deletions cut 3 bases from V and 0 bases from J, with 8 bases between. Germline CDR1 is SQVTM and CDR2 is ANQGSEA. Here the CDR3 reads CSVDVAVNTEAFF. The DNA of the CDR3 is TGCAGCGTTGATGTGGCGGTGAACACTGAAGCTTTCTTT.

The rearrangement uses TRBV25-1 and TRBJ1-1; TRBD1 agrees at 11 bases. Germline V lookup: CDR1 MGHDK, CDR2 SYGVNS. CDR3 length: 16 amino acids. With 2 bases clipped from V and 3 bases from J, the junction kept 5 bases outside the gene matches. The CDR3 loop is CASSEGTGGLDTEAFF. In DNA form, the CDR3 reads TGTGCCAGCAGTGAAGGGACAGGGGGTTTGGACACTGAAGCTTTCTTT.

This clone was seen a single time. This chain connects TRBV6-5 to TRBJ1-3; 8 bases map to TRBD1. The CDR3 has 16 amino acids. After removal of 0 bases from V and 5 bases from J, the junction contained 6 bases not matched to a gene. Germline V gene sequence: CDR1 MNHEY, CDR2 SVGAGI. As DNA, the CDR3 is TGTGCCAGCAGTTACTCGCCGACAGGGGCGAGAAACACCATATATTTT. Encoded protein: CASSYSPTGARNTIYF.

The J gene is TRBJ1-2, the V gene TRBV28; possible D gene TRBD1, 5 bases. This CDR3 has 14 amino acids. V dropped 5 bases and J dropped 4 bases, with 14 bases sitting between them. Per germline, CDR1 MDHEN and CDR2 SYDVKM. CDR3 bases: TGTGCCAGCAGTACGGGGGGGAAACGCTATGGCTACACCTTC. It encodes CASSTGGKRYGYTF.

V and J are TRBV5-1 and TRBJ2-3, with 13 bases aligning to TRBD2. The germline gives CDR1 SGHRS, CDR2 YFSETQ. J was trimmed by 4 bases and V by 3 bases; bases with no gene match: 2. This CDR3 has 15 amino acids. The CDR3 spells CASSSGLAGPDTQYF. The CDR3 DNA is TGCGCCAGCAGCTCGGGACTAGCGGGACCAGATACGCAGTATTTT. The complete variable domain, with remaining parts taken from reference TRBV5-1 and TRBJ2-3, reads KAGVTQTPRYLIKTRGQQVTLSCSPISGHRSVSWYQQTPGQGLQFLFEYFSETQRNKGNFPGRFSGRQFSNSRSEMNVSTLELGDSALYLCASSSGLAGPDTQYFGPGTRLTVL.

The CDR3 is CASSQDSSRNEQFF. CDR3 DNA sequence: TGTGCCAGCAGCCAAGATTCGAGCAGGAATGAGCAGTTCTTC. The rearrangement joins TRBV4-2 to TRBJ2-1, with no clear D. From germline, CDR1 is LGHNA and CDR2 YNFKEQ. This CDR3 has 14 amino acids. Trimming stripped 0 bases from V and 7 bases from J, with 10 bases between.